This TCR beta chain was obtained from a study of sequential checkpoint blockade in melanoma. The method was immunoSEQ multiplex PCR; TCRdb's version includes in-frame clones alone and lacks a portion of them. The data hold more than 5,000 clones, with roughly 52% observed a single time. As to treatment: randomized to nivolumab then ipilimumab (arm A) or the reverse (arm B). The length of the CDR3 is 18 residues. Germline V lookup: CDR1 LGHNA, CDR2 YNFKEQ. V gave up 5 bases and J gave up 0 bases; unmatched junction bases: 14. The chain uses TRBV4-2 and TRBJ1-2; 8 bases line up with TRBD1. The specimen was CD8+ T cells sorted from blood (inferred from file names), collected from a patient given nivolumab and ipilimumab in sequence. The TCR comes from a human donor with melanoma. The CDR3 protein is CASSESPMSTGANYGYTF. The CDR3 bases are TGTGCCAGCAGCGAAAGCCCCATGTCGACAGGGGCTAACTATGGCTACACCTTC.